This section outlines one T cell receptor (beta chain) sequence together with its context. Antigen specificity is unknown. The data are from a study of T cells in localized non-small cell lung cancer. V was pared by 1 base and J by 6 bases, with 15 bases between. Germline CDR1 reads SGHTA; CDR2 reads FQGTGA. There are 16 residues in the CDR3. Here immunoSEQ multiplex PCR was the method, and the copy in TCRdb shows in-frame clones only, minus some. The sample consists of about 11,000 clones, approximately 84% of them appearing once. Study-level findings and limits: Clonality of T cells reached its maximum in uninvolved adjacent lung, surpassing tumor. Increased T cell density in blood showed an association with longer overall survival.

The sequence was obtained from a male donor at least 60 years old with stage III lung adenocarcinoma. The chain joins TRBV7-3 to TRBJ2-2; D may correspond to TRBD1 or TRBD2 (5 bases each). This specimen was peripheral blood, taken before any cancer treatment. The CDR3 spells CASSLKGTQGPGELFF. The CDR3 region has the DNA TGTGCCAGCAGCTTAAAGGGGACCCAGGGTCCCGGGGAGCTGTTTTTT.